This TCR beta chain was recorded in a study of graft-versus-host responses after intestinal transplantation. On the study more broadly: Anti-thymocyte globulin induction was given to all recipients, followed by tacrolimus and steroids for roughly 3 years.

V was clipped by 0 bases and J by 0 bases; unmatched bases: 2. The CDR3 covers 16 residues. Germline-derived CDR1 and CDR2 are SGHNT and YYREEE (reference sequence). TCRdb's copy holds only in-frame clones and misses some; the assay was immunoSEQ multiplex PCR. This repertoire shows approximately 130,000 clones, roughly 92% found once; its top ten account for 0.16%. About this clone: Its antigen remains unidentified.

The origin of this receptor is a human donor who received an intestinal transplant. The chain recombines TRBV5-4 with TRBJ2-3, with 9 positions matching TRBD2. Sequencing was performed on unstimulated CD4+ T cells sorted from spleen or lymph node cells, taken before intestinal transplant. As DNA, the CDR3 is TGTGCCAGCAGCTTGGGGACTAGCGTGAGCACAGATACGCAGTATTTT. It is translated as CASSLGTSVSTDTQYF.